This T cell receptor (beta chain) was retrieved from a study of a mutant IDH1 vaccine in newly diagnosed glioma. CDR1 is GTSNPN, CDR2 SVGIG, per germline (reference sequence). The CDR3 totals 12 residues. V was shortened by 8 bases and J by 1 base, with 12 bases between the two germline ends. This clone appeared once. Its antigen is not identified. Using immunoSEQ multiplex PCR, the repertoire was profiled, and TCRdb retains in-frame clones only, with some absent. The sample includes some 120,000 clones, around four fifths seen only once; the top ten take 5.5%. Noted time point: week 11, during vaccination. A 20-mer mutant IDH1 peptide at 300 ug was injected subcutaneously with topical imiquimod. The donors' diagnosis was new WHO grade 3 or 4 astrocytoma that was IDH1-mutant and ATRX-lost.

The sequence derives from a man in his forties with glioma. The chain combines TRBV30 with TRBJ2-7, with D perhaps TRBD2 (6 bases). This specimen consisted of PBMCs, obtained from a glioma patient whose treatment included an IDH1 peptide vaccine. DNA of the CDR3: TGTGCCGGGGCGGCGGGGTCCTACGAGCAGTACTTC. This encodes CAGAAGSYEQYF. Filled out from reference TRBV30 and TRBJ2-7, the complete variable domain reads SQTIHQWPATLVQPVGSPLSLECTVEGTSNPNLYWYRQAAGRGLQLLFYSVGIGQISSEVPQNLSASRPQDRQFILSSKKLLLSDSGFYLCAGAAGSYEQYFGPGTRLTVT.